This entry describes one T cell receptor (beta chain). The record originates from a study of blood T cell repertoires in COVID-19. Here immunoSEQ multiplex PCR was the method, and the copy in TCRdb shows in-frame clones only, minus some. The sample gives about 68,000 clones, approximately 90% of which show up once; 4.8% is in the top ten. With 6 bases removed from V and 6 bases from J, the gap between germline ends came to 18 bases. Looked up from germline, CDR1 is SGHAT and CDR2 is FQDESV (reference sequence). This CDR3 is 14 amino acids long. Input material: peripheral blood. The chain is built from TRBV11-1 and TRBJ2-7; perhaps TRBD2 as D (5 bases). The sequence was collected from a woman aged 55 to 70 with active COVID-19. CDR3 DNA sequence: TGTGCCAGCAGTCTGGAGGAAGTTTTCGCCGAGCAGTACTTC. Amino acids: CASSLEEVFAEQYF.